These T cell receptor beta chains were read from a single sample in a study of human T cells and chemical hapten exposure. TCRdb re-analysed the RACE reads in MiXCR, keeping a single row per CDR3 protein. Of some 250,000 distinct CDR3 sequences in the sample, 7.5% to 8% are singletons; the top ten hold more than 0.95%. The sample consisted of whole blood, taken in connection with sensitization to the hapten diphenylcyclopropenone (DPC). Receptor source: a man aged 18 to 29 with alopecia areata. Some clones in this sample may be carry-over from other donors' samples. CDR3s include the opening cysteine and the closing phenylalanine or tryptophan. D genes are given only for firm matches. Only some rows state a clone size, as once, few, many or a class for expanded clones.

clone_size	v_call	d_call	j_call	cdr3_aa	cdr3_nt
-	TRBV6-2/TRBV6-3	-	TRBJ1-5	CASSYHPGSQPQHF	TGTGCCAGCAGTTACCATCCAGGGAGCCAGCCCCAGCATTTT
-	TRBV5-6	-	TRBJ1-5	CASSLWARDQPQHF	TGTGCCAGCAGCTTGTGGGCCAGGGACCAGCCCCAGCATTTT
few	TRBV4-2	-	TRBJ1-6	CASSQVPPGHNNSPLHF	TGTGCCAGCAGCCAAGTCCCACCAGGACACAATAATTCACCCCTCCACTTT
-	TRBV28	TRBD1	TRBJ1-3	CASSPPRGNGNTIYF	TGTGCCAGCAGTCCCCCCAGGGGGAATGGAAACACCATATATTTT
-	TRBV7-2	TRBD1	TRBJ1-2	CASSGRTGEFNYGYTF	TGTGCCAGCAGCGGACGGACAGGGGAGTTTAACTATGGCTACACCTTC
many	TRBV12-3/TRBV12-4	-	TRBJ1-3	CASSPDLSGNTIYF	TGTGCCAGCAGCCCGGACCTCTCTGGAAACACCATATATTTT
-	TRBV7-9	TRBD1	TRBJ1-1	CASSLVTGTGERANTEAFF	TGTGCCAGCAGCTTAGTCACCGGGACAGGGGAGAGGGCGAACACTGAAGCTTTCTTT
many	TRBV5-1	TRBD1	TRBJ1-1	CASSLAWTGVSGTEAFF	TGCGCCAGCAGCTTGGCCTGGACAGGGGTGAGTGGCACTGAAGCTTTCTTT
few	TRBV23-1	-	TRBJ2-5	CASSENLGQETQYF	TGCGCCAGCAGTGAAAACTTAGGGCAAGAGACCCAGTACTTC
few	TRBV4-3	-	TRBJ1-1	CASRIQGLNTEAFF	TGCGCCAGCAGAATACAGGGTTTGAACACTGAAGCTTTCTTT
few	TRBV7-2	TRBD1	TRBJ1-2	CASSLVQGDYGYTF	TGTGCCAGCAGCTTAGTCCAGGGGGACTATGGCTACACCTTC
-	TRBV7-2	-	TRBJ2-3	CASSPKQDSTDTQYF	TGTGCCAGCAGCCCAAAACAGGACAGCACAGATACGCAGTATTTT
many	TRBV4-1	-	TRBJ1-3	CASSQGRGPGNTIYF	TGCGCCAGCAGCCAAGGTCGCGGCCCGGGAAACACCATATATTTT
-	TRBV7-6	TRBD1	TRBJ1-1	CASSLGETGSTEAFF	TGTGCCAGCAGCTTAGGTGAGACAGGGAGCACTGAAGCTTTCTTT
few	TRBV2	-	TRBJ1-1	CASRKQEVNTEAFF	TGTGCCAGCAGAAAACAGGAGGTCAACACTGAAGCTTTCTTT
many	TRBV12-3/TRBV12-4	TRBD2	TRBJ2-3	CASSFRTSAGPTDTQYF	TGTGCCAGCAGTTTCCGGACTAGCGCAGGTCCCACAGATACGCAGTATTTT
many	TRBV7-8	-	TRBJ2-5	CASSFSRLETQYF	TGTGCCAGCAGCTTTTCCCGGCTAGAGACCCAGTACTTC
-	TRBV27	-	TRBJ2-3	CASSLGGAVDTQYF	TGTGCCAGCAGTCTGGGGGGCGCGGTAGATACGCAGTATTTT
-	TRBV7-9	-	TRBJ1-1	CASSFPGEAFF	TGTGCCAGCAGCTTTCCGGGTGAAGCTTTCTTT
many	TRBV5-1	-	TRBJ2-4	CASSLGAGKNIQYF	TGCGCCAGCAGCTTGGGGGCGGGCAAAAACATTCAGTACTTC
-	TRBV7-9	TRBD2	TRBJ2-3	CASTLGGFSTDTQYF	TGTGCCAGCACCCTGGGAGGGTTTAGCACAGATACGCAGTATTTT
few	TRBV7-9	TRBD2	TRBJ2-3	CASSSPRSGVSDTQYF	TGTGCCAGCAGCTCCCCTAGGAGCGGGGTTTCAGATACGCAGTATTTT
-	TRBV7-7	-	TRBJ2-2	CASSISSMVGATGELFF	TGTGCCAGCAGTATATCTTCCATGGTAGGGGCCACCGGGGAGCTGTTTTTT
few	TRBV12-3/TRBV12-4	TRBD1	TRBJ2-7	CASRPGQVNEQYF	TGTGCCAGCAGGCCGGGACAGGTAAACGAGCAGTACTTC
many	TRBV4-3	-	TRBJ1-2	CASSQDVGMGANYGYTF	TGCGCCAGCAGCCAAGACGTGGGGATGGGTGCTAACTATGGCTACACCTTC
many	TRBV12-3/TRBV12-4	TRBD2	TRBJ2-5	CASSLLAGGRETQYF	TGTGCCAGCAGCTTACTAGCGGGGGGCCGGGAGACCCAGTACTTC
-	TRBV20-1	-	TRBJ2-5	CSARVPVQETQYF	TGCAGTGCTAGGGTTCCAGTGCAAGAGACCCAGTACTTC
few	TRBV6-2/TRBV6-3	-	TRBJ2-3	CASSTLRGTETSSTDTQYF	TGTGCCAGCAGCACCCTCCGGGGGACGGAAACCTCTAGCACAGATACGCAGTATTTT
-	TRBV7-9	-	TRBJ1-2	CASSLAYRAGLNYGYTF	TGTGCCAGCAGCTTAGCGTACCGTGCCGGACTTAACTATGGCTACACCTTC
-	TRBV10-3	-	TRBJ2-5	CAISGVGKETQYF	TGTGCCATCAGTGGAGTAGGGAAGGAGACCCAGTACTTC
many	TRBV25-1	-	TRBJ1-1	CASSDLSEAFF	TGTGCCAGCAGTGATCTTTCTGAAGCTTTCTTT
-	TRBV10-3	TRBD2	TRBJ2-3	CAISRTGPRLAGGEDTQYF	TGTGCCATCAGTCGGACAGGACCTCGACTAGCGGGCGGCGAAGATACGCAGTATTTT
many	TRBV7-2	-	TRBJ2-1	CASSLRENHEQFF	TGTGCCAGCAGCTTGAGAGAAAACCATGAGCAGTTCTTC
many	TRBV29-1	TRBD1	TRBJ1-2	CSARTGSNYGYTF	TGCAGCGCCAGGACAGGGAGTAACTATGGCTACACCTTC
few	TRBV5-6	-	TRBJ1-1	CASSPAGNTEAFF	TGTGCCAGCAGCCCCGCAGGCAACACTGAAGCTTTCTTT
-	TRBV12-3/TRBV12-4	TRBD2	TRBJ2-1	CASSLEASGVPYNEQFF	TGTGCCAGCAGTTTAGAGGCTAGCGGGGTACCCTACAATGAGCAGTTCTTC
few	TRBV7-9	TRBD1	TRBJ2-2	CASRDGRTGGAGTGELFF	TGTGCCAGCAGGGACGGCCGGACAGGGGGCGCCGGGACCGGGGAGCTGTTTTTT